The rows below give T cell receptor beta chains drawn from one sample of a study of tumor and adjacent non-tumor tissue in lung cancer. TCRdb fed the multiplex PCR reads into MiXCR, producing one record per CDR3 protein. The table has 120,000 or so distinct CDR3 sequences, roughly 84% seen once. The sequencing sample was made of lung tumor tissue. The receptors shown here come from a man between 65 and 85 years old with non-small cell lung cancer. CDR3s include the opening cysteine and the closing phenylalanine or tryptophan. The order of the fields is clone size, V gene, CDR3 protein. Rows give clone size only sometimes, using once, few, many, or a class for an expanded clone.

once | TRBV4-3 | CASSHRRQVGELFF
. | TRBV4-1 | CASSQQCREETQYF
. | TRBV5-5 | CASSQTGGSTGELFF
once | TRBV5-4 | CAGNLGDTVGTQYF
. | TRBV28 | CASSFPSGRGTDTKYF
few | TRBV10-2 | CASRDRDTEVFF
once | TRBV12-3/TRBV12-4 | CASSLLGTAQEIQYF
. | TRBV6-1 | CASSKGTGGVQPQHF
. | TRBV28 | CASSLSGFGEIQYF
. | TRBV29-1 | CSADVAGGTVEPLF
. | TRBV11-2 | CASSLWPGGANTQYF
few | TRBV29-1 | CIVERLATVTGTQYF
. | TRBV4-3 | CASSQDLAGGPFTQYF
. | TRBV4-1 | CANSQGRQAEAFF
. | TRBV12-3/TRBV12-4 | CANTLKAAGKLEQYF
. | TRBV6-2/TRBV6-3 | CANSYRTVFSSYEQYF
. | TRBV6-6 | CASSYPRSDSNTGSCF
many | TRBV6-2/TRBV6-3 | CASSETLRDRDGYTF
. | TRBV11-3 | CGSSRTVSGEILFF
. | TRBV28 | CASSLGSESYSEQYF
. | TRBV5-1 | CASRGGPSTDTQYF
. | TRBV20-1 | CSASGTGGLTFF
. | TRBV10-2 | CASSQDRDRRYTF
. | TRBV20-1 | CSADSDREENTEASF
. | TRBV11-2 | CAISLYVRGWASYYEQFF
. | TRBV12-3/TRBV12-4 | CASSLGTEGEHYF
. | TRBV7-9 | CASSYESSQPQHF
. | TRBV4-1 | CAISPDRGRGYTF
. | TRBV6-6 | CASNPGQMYCELYF
. | TRBV7-9 | CANSPSVVEQETQYF
. | TRBV4-1 | CASSQRPGLYLYGYTF
. | TRBV11-2 | CVSSRSGTSNENLYF
. | TRBV7-9 | CASSQLRVGYTF
. | TRBV12-3/TRBV12-4 | CACSLAGGSDEQIF
. | TRBV18 | CASSPVPADYGYTF
. | TRBV11-2 | CASSLTPRSNTQYF
. | TRBV5-6 | CASSMGFQGSYNEQFF